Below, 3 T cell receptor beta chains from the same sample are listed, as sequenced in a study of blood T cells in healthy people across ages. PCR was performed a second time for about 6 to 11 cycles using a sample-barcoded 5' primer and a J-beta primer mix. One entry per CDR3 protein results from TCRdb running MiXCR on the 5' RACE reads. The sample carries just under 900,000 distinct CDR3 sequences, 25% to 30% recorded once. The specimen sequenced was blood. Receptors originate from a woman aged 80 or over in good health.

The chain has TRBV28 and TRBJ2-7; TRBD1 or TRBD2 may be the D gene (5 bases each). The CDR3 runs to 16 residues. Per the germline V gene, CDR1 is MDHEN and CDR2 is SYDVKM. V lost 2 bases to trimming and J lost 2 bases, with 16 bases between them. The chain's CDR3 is CASSLGGVGRTYEQYF. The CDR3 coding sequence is TGTGCCAGCAGTTTAGGGGGAGTCGGTAGAACCTACGAGCAGTACTTC.

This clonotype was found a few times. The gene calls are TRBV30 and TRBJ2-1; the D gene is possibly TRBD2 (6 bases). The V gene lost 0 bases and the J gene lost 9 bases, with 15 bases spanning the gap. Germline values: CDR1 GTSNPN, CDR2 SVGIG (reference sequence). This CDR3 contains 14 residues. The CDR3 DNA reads TGTGCCTGGAGTGTACCTGGGTACGGGGGTGAGCAGTTCTTC. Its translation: CAWSVPGYGGEQFF.

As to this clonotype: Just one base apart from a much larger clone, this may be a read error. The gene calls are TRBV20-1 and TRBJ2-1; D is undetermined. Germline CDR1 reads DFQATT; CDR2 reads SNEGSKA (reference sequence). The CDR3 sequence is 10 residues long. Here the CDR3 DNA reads TGCAGTGCGTTTGGGGATGAGCGGTTCTTC. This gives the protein CSAFGDERFF.